This TCR beta chain was profiled in a study of blood T cell repertoires in COVID-19 (dated by TCRdb to 2020 to 2022). Broadly, across the study: The collaborator samples originated in the United States, Italy and Spain and spanned the acute and convalescent phases of COVID-19. The prospective study material was composed of cDNA or gDNA derived from T cells, B-cell-depleted T cells, or PBMCs. Subjects who had been exposed to COVID-19, were actively infected with it, or had recovered from it provided the deeply sampled blood TCRbeta repertoires that made up the dataset. The repertoires were released in a freely available public database meant as a resource for research on the immune response to SARS-CoV-2. Samples came from the ongoing ImmuneRACE study (first 160 participants) plus 1,254 subjects from 6 global collaborators. Nearly every sample came with metadata listing a de-identified subject ID, COVID-19 status, age in years and sex. Where available, HLA class I and class II types were taken from metadata supplied by the sample provider and were not determined by assay-based typing.

Each collaborating institution followed its own protocols to collect whole blood in K2EDTA tubes. For TCRbeta analysis, collaborators shipped samples in one of three forms: frozen whole blood, isolated PBMCs, or DNA extracted from either of those sample types. V ends up 1 base short and J 9 bases short, with an unmatched junction base count of 3. Measured from the cysteine to the phenylalanine, the CDR3 is 14 residues long. Kept here is only the CDR3 DNA, which spans 42 bases and is read in frame from base 1. CDR1 and CDR2 are read off the germline V gene as SGHVS and FNYEAQ. General study outcomes and caveats: Clinical and demographic metadata were provided uncurated, with the amount varying by source and participant.

TCRbeta CDR3 regions were amplified from genomic DNA using the immunoSEQ Assay, a bias-controlled multiplex PCR. Under the source paper's analysis protocol: Nucleated cell counts per sample were estimated from amplification of reference gene primers within the assay. To quantify the absolute abundance of each unique TCRbeta CDR3 rearrangement, sequence reads were collapsed and filtered. For each sample, productive Simpson clonality was calculated by taking the square root of Simpson's diversity index across productive rearrangements. TCRdb's version of the immuneACCESS table is confined to in-frame rearrangements and falls short of the full clone set. An unresolved V gene accounts for under half of the shortfall where checked; the remainder is of unknown origin. V, J and clone size are taken as reported in that table, and D and trimming were inferred from the DNA itself. Across this sample there are fewer than 100,000 clones, with about four fifths seen only once. Of the sample, around 10% is held by the ten largest clones.

For this clone: Its antigen has not been determined. Per-base qualities were not stored, and no clone one base away is much larger.

Recombination joined TRBV7-6 with TRBJ1-6, with 7 central nucleotides matching TRBD1. The clonotype was recovered from a man aged 45 to 65 with acute or convalescent COVID-19. The specimen sequenced was peripheral blood. The CDR3 corresponds to CASSLGQGTSPLHF. In nucleotides, the sequence is TGTGCCAGCAGCTTAGGACAGGGTACTTCACCCCTCCACTTT.